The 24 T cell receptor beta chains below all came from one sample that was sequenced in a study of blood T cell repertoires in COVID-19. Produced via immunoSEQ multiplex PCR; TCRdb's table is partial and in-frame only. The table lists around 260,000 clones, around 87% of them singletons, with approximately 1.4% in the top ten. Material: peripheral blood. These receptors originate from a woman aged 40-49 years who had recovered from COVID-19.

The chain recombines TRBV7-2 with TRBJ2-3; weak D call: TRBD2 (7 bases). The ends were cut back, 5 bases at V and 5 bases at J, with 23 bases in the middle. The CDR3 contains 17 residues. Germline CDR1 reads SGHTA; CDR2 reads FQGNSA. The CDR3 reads CASSHKGGITGLDTQYF. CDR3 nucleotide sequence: TGTGCCAGCAGCCACAAGGGGGGGATTACAGGGTTAGATACGCAGTATTTT.

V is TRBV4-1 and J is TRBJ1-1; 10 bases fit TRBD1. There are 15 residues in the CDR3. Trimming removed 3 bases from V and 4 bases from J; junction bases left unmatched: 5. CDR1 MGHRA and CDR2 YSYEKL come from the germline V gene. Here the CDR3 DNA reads TGCGCCAGCAGCCAGTTGACAGGGGGCATCACTGAAGCTTTCTTT. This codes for CASSQLTGGITEAFF.

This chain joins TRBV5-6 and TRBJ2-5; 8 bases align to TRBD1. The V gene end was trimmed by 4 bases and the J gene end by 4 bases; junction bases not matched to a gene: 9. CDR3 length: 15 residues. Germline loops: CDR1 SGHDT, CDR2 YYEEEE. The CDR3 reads CASSTGGRGGETQYF. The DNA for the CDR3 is TGTGCCAGCAGCACAGGGGGGCGGGGAGGAGAGACCCAGTACTTC.

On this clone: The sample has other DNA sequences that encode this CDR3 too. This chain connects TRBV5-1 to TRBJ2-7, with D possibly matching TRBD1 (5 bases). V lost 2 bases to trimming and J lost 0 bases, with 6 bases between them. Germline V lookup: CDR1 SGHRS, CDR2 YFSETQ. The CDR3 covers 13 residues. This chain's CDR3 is CASSFTGSYEQYF. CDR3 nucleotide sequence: TGCGCCAGCAGCTTCACAGGCTCCTACGAGCAGTACTTC. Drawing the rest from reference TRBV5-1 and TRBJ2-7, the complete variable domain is KAGVTQTPRYLIKTRGQQVTLSCSPISGHRSVSWYQQTPGQGLQFLFEYFSETQRNKGNFPGRFSGRQFSNSRSEMNVSTLELGDSALYLCASSFTGSYEQYFGPGTRLTVT.

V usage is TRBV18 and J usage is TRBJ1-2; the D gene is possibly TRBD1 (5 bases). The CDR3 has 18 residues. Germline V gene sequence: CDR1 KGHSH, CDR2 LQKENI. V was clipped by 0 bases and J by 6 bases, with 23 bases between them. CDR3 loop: CASSPPEVRGEFWNGYTF. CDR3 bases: TGTGCCAGCTCACCACCGGAAGTAAGGGGCGAATTCTGGAATGGCTACACCTTC.

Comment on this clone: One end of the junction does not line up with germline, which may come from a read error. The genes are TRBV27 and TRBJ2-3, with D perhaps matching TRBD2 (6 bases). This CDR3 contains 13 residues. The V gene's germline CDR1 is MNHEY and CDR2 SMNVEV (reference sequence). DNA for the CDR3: TGTGCCAGCAGTTTATCGATTGGGGGGAAAAAGGATTTT. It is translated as CASSLSIGGKKDF.

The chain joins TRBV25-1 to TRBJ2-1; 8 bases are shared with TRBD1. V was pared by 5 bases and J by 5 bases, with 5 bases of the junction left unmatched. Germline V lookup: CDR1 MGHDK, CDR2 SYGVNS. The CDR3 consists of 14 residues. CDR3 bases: TGTGCCAGCAGTCCTTGGACAGGGAACAATGAGCAGTTCTTC. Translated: CASSPWTGNNEQFF. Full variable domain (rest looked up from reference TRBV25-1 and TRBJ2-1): EADIYQTPRYLVIGTGKKITLECSQTMGHDKMYWYQQDPGMELHLIHYSYGVNSTEKGDLSSESTVSRIRTEHFPLTLESARPSHTSQYLCASSPWTGNNEQFFGPGTRLTVL.

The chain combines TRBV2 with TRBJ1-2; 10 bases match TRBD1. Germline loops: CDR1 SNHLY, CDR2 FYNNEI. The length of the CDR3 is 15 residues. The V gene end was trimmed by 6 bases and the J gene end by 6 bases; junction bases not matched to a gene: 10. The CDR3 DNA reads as TGTGCCAGCAGCCCTCCGGGACAGGGGTATGATGGCTACACCTTC. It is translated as CASSPPGQGYDGYTF.

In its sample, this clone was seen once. CDR3 residues: CASSLRLRGTPLHF. Here the CDR3 DNA reads TGTGCCAGCAGCCTCCGTCTCCGAGGGACACCCCTCCACTTT. J is TRBJ1-6 and V is TRBV11-2; D uncertain. This CDR3 spans 14 amino acids. The V and J ends lost 5 bases and 11 bases respectively, with 16 bases between them. CDR1 SGHAT and CDR2 FQNNGV come from the germline V gene.

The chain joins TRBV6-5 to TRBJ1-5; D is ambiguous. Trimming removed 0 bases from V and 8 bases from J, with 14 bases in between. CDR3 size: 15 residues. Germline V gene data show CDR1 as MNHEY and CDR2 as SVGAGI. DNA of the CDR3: TGTGCCAGCAGTTACTCGTCGGCCCGCCGGGAGCCCCAGCATTTT. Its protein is CASSYSSARREPQHF.

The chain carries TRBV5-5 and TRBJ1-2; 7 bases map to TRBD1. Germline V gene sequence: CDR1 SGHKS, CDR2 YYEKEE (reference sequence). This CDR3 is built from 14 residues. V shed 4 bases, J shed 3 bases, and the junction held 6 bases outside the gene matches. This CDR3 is CASSLGGGDYGYTF. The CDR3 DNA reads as TGTGCCAGCAGCCTAGGGGGCGGAGACTATGGCTACACCTTC.

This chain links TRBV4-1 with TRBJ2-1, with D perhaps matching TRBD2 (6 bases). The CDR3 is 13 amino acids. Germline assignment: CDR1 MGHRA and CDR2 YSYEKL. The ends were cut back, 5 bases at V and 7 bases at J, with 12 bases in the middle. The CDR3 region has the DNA TGCGCCAGCAGCACCAGACTAGGGAATGAGCAGTTCTTC. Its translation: CASSTRLGNEQFF.

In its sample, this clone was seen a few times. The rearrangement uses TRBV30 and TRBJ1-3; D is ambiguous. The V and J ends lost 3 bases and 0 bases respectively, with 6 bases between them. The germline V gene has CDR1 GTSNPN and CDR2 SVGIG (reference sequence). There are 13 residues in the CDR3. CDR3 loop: CAWRESSGNTIYF. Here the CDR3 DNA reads TGTGCCTGGAGGGAGAGCTCTGGAAACACCATATATTTT.

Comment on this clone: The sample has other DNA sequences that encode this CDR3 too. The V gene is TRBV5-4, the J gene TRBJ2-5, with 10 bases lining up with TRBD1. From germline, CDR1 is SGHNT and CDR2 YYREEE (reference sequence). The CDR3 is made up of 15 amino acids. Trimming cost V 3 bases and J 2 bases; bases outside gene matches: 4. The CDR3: CASSSGQGGQETQYF. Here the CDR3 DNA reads TGTGCCAGCAGCTCAGGACAGGGGGGTCAAGAGACCCAGTACTTC.

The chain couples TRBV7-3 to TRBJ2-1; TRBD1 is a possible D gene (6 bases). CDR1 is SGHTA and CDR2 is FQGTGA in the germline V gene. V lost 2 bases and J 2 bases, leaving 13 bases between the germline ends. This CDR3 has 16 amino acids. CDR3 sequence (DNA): TGTGCCAGCAGCTTAGCCGCAGGGGTAACCTACAATGAGCAGTTCTTC. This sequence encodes CASSLAAGVTYNEQFF.

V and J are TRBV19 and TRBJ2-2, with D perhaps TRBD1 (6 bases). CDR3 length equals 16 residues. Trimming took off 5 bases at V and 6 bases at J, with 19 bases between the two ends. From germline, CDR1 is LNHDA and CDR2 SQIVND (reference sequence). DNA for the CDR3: TGTGCCAGTAGTGCCGAGGGGGTAGTTTTTTCCGGGGAGCTGTTTTTT. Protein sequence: CASSAEGVVFSGELFF.

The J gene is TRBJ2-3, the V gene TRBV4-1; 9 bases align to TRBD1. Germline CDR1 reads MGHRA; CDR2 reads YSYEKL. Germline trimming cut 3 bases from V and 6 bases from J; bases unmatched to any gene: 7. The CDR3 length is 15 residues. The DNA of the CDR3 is TGCGCCAGCAGCCATAACAGGGGGCAGACGGATACGCAGTATTTT. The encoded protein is CASSHNRGQTDTQYF.

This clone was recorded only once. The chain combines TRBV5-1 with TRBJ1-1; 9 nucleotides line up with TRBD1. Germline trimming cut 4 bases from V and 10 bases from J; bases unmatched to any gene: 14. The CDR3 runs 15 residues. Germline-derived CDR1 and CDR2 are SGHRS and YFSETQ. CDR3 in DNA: TGCGCCAGCAGCCCAATCGGACAGGGGATAACGGTAGCTTTCTTT. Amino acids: CASSPIGQGITVAFF.

The CDR3 region is CASSYGHPQYF. Here the CDR3 DNA reads TGTGCCAGCAGTTACGGCCACCCCCAGTACTTC. The gene calls are TRBV6-2 or TRBV6-3 and TRBJ2-5; D not resolved. The CDR3 totals 11 residues. The germline CDR1 and CDR2 sequences are MNHEY and SVGEGT. V shed 2 bases and J shed 9 bases, with 7 bases lying between them.

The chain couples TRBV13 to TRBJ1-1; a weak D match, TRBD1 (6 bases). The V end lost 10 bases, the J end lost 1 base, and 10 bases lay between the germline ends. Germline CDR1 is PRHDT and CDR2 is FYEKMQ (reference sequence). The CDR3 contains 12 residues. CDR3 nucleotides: TGTGCCATACAGGGACCGAACACTGAAGCTTTCTTT. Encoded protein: CAIQGPNTEAFF. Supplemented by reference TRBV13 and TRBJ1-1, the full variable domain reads AAGVIQSPRHLIKEKRETATLKCYPIPRHDTVYWYQQGPGQDPQFLISFYEKMQSDKGSIPDRFSAQQFSDYHSELNMSSLELGDSALYFCAIQGPNTEAFFGQGTRLTVV.

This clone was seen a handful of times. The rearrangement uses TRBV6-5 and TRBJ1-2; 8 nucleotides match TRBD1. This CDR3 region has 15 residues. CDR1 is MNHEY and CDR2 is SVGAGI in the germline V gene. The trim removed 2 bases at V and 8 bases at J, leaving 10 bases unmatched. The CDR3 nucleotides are TGTGCCAGCAGTTACCGTGCAGGGGGCAAGGGGGGCTACACCTTC. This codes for CASSYRAGGKGGYTF.

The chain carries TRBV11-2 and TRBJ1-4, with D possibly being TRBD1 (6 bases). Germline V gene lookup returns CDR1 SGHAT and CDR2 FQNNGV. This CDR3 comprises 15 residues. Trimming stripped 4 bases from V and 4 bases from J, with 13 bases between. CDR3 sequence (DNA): TGTGCCAGCAGCTACCGGGACACGAGTAATGAAAAACTGTTTTTT. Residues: CASSYRDTSNEKLFF.

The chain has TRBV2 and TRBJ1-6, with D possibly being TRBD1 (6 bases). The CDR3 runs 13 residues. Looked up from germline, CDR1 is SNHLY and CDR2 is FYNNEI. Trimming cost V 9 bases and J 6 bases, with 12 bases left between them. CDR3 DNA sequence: TGTGCCAGACAGGGATTGAGTAATTCACCCCTCCACTTT. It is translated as CARQGLSNSPLHF.

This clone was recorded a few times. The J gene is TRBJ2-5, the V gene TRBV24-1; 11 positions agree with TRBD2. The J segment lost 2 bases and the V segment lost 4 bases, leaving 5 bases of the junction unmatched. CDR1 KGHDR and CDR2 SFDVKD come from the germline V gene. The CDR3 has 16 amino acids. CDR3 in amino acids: CATSDASGGIQETQYF. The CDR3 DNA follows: TGTGCCACCAGTGACGCTAGCGGGGGGATACAAGAGACCCAGTACTTC.